This T cell receptor beta chain was identified during a study of breast tumors, draining lymph nodes, adjacent tissues. This clonotype was counted many times. This CDR3 is 14 amino acids long. Trimming took off 5 bases at V and 1 base at J, with 11 bases between the two ends. Germline V gene lookup returns CDR1 LGHDT and CDR2 YNNKEL (reference sequence). Samples came from axillary lymph nodes draining the breast cancer. TCRdb used MiXCR to reprocess the multiplex PCR reads, holding one entry per CDR3 protein. The data hold approximately 140,000 distinct CDR3 sequences, with less than 35% observed a single time.

The J gene is TRBJ2-5, the V gene TRBV3-1, with D perhaps matching TRBD2 (5 bases). The TCR was taken from a female donor with breast cancer. Some clones in this sample may be carry-over from other donors' samples. The sample comprised axillary lymph node tissue. The CDR3 sequence is CASSYLDSQETQYF. Here the CDR3 DNA reads TGTGCCAGCAGCTACTTGGACTCCCAAGAGACCCAGTACTTC.